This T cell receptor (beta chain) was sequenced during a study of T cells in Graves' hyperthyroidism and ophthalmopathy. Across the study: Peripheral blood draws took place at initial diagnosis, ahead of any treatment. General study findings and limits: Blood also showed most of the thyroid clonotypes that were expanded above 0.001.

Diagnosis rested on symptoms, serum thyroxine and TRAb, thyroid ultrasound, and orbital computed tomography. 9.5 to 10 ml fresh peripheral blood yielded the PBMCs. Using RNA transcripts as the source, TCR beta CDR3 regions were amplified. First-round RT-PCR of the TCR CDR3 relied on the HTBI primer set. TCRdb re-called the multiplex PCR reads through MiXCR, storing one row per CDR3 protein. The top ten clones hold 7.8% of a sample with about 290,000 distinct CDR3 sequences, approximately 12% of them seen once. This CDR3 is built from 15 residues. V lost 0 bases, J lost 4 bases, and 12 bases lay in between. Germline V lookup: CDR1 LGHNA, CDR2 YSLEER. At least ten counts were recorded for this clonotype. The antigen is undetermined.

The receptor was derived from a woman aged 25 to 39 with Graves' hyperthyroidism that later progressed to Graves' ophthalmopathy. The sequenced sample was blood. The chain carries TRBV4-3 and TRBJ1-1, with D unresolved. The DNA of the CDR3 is TGCGCCAGCAGCCAAGAATTCAGGCGGTCCACTGAAGCTTTCTTT. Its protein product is CASSQEFRRSTEAFF.